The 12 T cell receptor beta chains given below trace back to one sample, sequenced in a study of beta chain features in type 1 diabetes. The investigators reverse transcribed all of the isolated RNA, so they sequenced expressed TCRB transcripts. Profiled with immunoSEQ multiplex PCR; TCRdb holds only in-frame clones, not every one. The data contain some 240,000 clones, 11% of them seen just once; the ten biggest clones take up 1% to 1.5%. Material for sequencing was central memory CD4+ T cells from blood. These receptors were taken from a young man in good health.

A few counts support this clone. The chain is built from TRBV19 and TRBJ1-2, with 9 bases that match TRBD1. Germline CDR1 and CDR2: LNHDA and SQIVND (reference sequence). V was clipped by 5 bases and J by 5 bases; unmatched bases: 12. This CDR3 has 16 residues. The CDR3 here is CASSFAPGQGFYGYTF. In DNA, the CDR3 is TGTGCCAGTAGTTTTGCTCCGGGACAGGGCTTTTATGGCTACACCTTC. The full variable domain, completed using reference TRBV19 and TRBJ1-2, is DGGITQSPKYLFRKEGQNVTLSCEQNLNHDAMYWYRQDPGQGLRLIYYSQIVNDFQKGDIAEGYSVSREKKESFPLTVTSAQKNPTAFYLCASSFAPGQGFYGYTFGSGTRLTVV.

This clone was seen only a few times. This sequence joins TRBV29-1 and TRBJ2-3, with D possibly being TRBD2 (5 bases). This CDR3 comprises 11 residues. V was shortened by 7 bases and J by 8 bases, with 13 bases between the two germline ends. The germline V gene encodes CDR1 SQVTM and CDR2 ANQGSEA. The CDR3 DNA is TGCAGCGGAGCGGTTGTGGGTACGCAGTATTTT. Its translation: CSGAVVGTQYF.

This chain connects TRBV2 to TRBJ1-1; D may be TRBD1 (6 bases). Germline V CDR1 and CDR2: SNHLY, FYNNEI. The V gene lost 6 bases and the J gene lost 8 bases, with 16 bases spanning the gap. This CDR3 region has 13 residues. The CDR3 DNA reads TGTGCCAGCAGGTCCGGACAGTTACTAGAAGCTTTCTTT. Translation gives CASRSGQLLEAFF.

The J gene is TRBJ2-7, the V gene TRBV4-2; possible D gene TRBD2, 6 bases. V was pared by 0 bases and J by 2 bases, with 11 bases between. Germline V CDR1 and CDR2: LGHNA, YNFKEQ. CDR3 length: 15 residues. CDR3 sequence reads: CASSQEPAGPYEQYF. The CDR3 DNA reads TGTGCCAGCAGCCAAGAACCAGCGGGTCCCTACGAGCAGTACTTC.

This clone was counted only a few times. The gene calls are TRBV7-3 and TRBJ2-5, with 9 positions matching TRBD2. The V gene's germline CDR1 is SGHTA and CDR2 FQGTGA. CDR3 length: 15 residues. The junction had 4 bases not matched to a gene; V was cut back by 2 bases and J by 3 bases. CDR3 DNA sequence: TGTGCCAGCAGCTTAGGGGCTAGCGGGGAAGAGACCCAGTACTTC. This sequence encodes CASSLGASGEETQYF. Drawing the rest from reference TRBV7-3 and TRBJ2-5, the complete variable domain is GAGVSQTPSNKVTEKGKYVELRCDPISGHTALYWYRQSLGQGPEFLIYFQGTGAADDSGLPNDRFFAVRPEGSVSTLKIQRTERGDSAVYLCASSLGASGEETQYFGPGTRLLVL.

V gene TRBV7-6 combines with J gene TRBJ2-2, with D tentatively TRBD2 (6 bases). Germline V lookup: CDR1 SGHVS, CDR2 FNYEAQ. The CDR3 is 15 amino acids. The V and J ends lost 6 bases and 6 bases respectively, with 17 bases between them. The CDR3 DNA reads TGTGCCAGCAGTTTGGACTATAAACTCGCCGGGGAGCTGTTTTTT. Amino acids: CASSLDYKLAGELFF.

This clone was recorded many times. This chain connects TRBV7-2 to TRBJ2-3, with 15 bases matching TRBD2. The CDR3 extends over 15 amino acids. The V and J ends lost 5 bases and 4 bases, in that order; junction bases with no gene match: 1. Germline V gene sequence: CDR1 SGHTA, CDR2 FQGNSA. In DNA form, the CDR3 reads TGTGCCAGCAGCAGGACTAGCGGGAGGGCAGATACGCAGTATTTT. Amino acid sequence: CASSRTSGRADTQYF.

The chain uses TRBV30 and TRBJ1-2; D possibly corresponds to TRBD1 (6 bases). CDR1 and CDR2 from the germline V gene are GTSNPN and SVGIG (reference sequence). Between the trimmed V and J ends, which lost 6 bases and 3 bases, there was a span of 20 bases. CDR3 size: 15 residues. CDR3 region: CACSFGSSGDYGYTF. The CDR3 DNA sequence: TGTGCCTGCAGTTTCGGGTCCTCAGGGGACTATGGCTACACCTTC. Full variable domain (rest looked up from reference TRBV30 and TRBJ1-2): SQTIHQWPATLVQPVGSPLSLECTVEGTSNPNLYWYRQAAGRGLQLLFYSVGIGQISSEVPQNLSASRPQDRQFILSSKKLLLSDSGFYLCACSFGSSGDYGYTFGSGTRLTVV.

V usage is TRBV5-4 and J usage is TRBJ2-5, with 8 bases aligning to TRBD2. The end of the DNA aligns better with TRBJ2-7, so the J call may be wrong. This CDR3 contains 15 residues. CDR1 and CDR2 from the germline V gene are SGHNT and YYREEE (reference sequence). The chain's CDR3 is CASSSPGLGSLEQYF. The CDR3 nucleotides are TGTGCCAGCAGTTCACCGGGACTAGGTTCGCTCGAGCAGTACTTC.

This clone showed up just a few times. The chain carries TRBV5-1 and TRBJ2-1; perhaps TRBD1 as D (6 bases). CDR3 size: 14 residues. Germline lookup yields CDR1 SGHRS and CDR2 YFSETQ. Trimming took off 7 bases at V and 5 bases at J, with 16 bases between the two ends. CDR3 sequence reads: CASRQQGRDNEQFF. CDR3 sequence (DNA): TGCGCCAGCCGCCAACAGGGCCGGGACAATGAGCAGTTCTTC.

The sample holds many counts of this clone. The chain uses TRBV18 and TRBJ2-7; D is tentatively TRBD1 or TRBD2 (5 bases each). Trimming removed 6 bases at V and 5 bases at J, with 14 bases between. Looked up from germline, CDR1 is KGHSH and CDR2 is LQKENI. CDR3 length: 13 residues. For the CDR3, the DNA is TGTGCCAGCTCCGCAGGGAGAACCGACGAGCAGTACTTC. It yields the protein CASSAGRTDEQYF.

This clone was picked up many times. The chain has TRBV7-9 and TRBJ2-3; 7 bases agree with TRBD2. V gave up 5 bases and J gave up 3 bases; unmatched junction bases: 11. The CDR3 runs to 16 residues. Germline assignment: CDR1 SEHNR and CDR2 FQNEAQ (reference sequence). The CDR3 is CASSPTLAERTDTQYF. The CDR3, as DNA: TGTGCCAGCAGCCCCACTCTAGCGGAGCGGACAGATACGCAGTATTTT.